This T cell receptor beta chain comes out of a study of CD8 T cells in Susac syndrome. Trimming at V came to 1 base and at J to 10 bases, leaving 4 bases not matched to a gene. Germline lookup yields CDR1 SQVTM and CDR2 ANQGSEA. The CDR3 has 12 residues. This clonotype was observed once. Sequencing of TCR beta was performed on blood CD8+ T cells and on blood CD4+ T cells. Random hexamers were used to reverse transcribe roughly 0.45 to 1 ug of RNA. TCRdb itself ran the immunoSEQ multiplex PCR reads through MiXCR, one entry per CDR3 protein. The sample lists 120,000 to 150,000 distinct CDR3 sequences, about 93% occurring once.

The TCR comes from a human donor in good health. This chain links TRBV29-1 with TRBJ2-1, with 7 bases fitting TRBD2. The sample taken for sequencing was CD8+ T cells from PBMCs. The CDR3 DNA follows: TGCAGCGTTGAAGCTGGGGGACTAGAGCAGTTCTTC. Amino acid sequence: CSVEAGGLEQFF.